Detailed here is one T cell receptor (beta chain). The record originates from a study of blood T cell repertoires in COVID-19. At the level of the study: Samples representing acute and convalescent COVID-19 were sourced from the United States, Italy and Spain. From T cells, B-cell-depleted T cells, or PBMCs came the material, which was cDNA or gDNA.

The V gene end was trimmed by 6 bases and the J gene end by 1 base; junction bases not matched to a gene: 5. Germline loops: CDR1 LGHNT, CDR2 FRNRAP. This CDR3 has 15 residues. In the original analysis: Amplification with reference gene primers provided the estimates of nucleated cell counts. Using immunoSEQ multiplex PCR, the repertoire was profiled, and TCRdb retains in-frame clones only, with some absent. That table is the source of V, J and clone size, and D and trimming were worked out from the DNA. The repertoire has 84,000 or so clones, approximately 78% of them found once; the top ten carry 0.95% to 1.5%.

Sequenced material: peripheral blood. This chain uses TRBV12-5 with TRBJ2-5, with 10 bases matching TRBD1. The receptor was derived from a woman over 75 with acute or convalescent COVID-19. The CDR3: CASGPGQGSQETQYF. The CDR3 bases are TGTGCTAGTGGCCCGGGACAGGGGAGCCAAGAGACCCAGTACTTC.